Listed below are T cell receptor beta chains from one sample, sequenced in a study of CD8+CD57+ T cells in acquired aplastic anemia. TCRdb recomputed calls from the reads with MiXCR, one row per CDR3 protein. This table has around 430,000 distinct CDR3 sequences, roughly a third appearing once. Sequenced material: sorted CD4+, CD8+, or CD8+CD57+ T cells (not recorded which) from PBMCs. Receptors were obtained from a human donor with aplastic anemia. CDR3s include the opening cysteine and the closing phenylalanine or tryptophan. D genes are given only for firm matches. Some rows mark clone size as missing; the rest say once, few, many or name a class of expanded clone.

TRBJ2-1	NA	NA	TRBV7-8	TGTGCCAGCAGCTTAGGAGTGCAGCTCAATGAGCAGTTCTTC	CASSLGVQLNEQFF
TRBJ2-3	NA	many	TRBV19	TGTGCCAGTAGTGTTCTGGAGGGAGCAGATACGCAGTATTTT	CASSVLEGADTQYF
TRBJ1-2	NA	many	TRBV14	TGTGCCAGCAGCCAAGATGGGAGGACCTATGGCTACACCTTC	CASSQDGRTYGYTF
TRBJ1-1	TRBD1	NA	TRBV3-1	TGTGCCAGCACGGACAGGGGGCATTACACTGAAGCTTTCTTT	CASTDRGHYTEAFF
TRBJ1-2	NA	many	TRBV7-2	TGTGCCAGCAGCCCGGGGGGGGCGCGTGGCTACACCTTC	CASSPGGARGYTF
TRBJ1-2	TRBD1	many	TRBV15	TGTGCCACCAGCACGGGACAGACCTATGGCTACACCTTC	CATSTGQTYGYTF
TRBJ1-2	TRBD1	few	TRBV4-3	TGCGCCAGCAGCCAAGGACAGGGTTTGTTCTATGGCTACACCTTC	CASSQGQGLFYGYTF
TRBJ2-1	NA	NA	TRBV20-1	TGCAGTGCTAGAACCGGAATATACAATGAGCAGTTCTTC	CSARTGIYNEQFF
TRBJ1-1	TRBD1	many	TRBV20-1	TGCAGTGCTAGCGTCTTTGGGACAGGGAACCTTGAAGCTTTCTTT	CSASVFGTGNLEAFF
TRBJ2-7	TRBD2	NA	TRBV4-2	TGTGCCAGCAGCCAATTCCCCGGGACTAGCGGGCTCTACGAGCAGTACTTC	CASSQFPGTSGLYEQYF
TRBJ1-1	NA	NA	TRBV20-1	TGCAGTGCCCGTATCCCCAGCACTGAAGCTTTCTTT	CSARIPSTEAFF
TRBJ2-7	TRBD1	NA	TRBV4-2	TGTGCCACCCGATACTTACTTACAGGGGGCCAATCCTACGAGCAGTACTTC	CATRYLLTGGQSYEQYF
TRBJ1-1	NA	NA	TRBV15	TGTGCCACCAGCAGAGATCCAGGGATCACTGAAGCTTTCTTT	CATSRDPGITEAFF
TRBJ2-7	TRBD2	NA	TRBV19	TGTGCCAGTAGTATTGCGGGGGGAAGCTCCTACGGGCAGTACTTC	CASSIAGGSSYGQYF
TRBJ2-7	NA	NA	TRBV2	TGTGCCAGCTCCGGGTTCGAGCAGTACTTC	CASSGFEQYF
TRBJ1-5	NA	few	TRBV9	TGTGCCAGCAGCGCCGCCGGGACCCGCAATCAGCCCCAGCATTTT	CASSAAGTRNQPQHF
TRBJ2-7	NA	NA	TRBV25-1	TGTGCCAGCAGTTGGAGGGGGATTACCGGGGGCGAGCAGTACTTC	CASSWRGITGGEQYF
TRBJ1-5	NA	NA	TRBV6-1	TGTGCCAGCGTGGTGGGGGGGGGTGGGCAGCCCCAGCATTTT	CASVVGGGGQPQHF
TRBJ2-1	NA	many	TRBV10-1	TGCGCCAGCAGTGAGTCCCGAGCGGAGTACAATGAGCAGTTCTTC	CASSESRAEYNEQFF
TRBJ1-3	NA	NA	TRBV7-2	TGTGCCAGCAGCTTGGGTCCGGGGTCTGGAAACACCATATATTTT	CASSLGPGSGNTIYF
TRBJ2-3	TRBD2	few	TRBV19	TGTGCCAGTAGTAACCTAGCGGGAGGGTCAGATACGCAGTATTTT	CASSNLAGGSDTQYF
TRBJ1-5	NA	once	TRBV20-1	TGCAGTTTTTTCCAGGGCAATCAGCCCCAGCATTTT	CSFFQGNQPQHF
TRBJ2-3	TRBD2	few	TRBV20-1	TGCAGTGGGTGGCGGGGGGTTGATACGCAGTATTTT	CSGWRGVDTQYF
TRBJ1-5	NA	NA	TRBV20-1	TGCAGTGCTAGTTTAGGGCCTCCCAATCAGCCCCAGCATTTT	CSASLGPPNQPQHF
TRBJ1-2	NA	few	TRBV4-2	TGTGCCAGCAGCCGGCCTTCTACACCGGGACGGACGTATGGCTACACCTTC	CASSRPSTPGRTYGYTF
TRBJ1-4	NA	NA	TRBV24-1	TGTGCCACCAGTGACTCTCCTAGGGGAAAACTGTTTTTT	CATSDSPRGKLFF
TRBJ1-1	TRBD1	few	TRBV19	TGTGCCAGTAGTTCCCCAGGGGGACCAGACGCGGGCAGGGCTTTCTTT	CASSSPGGPDAGRAFF
TRBJ1-5	NA	few	TRBV30	TGTGCCTGGAGTCAGACGACAGGTCGCAATCAGCCCCAGCATTTT	CAWSQTTGRNQPQHF
TRBJ1-2	NA	few	TRBV6-1	TGTGCCAGCAGGGTACACGGGACGGCAGGCGGGGGCTACACCTTC	CASRVHGTAGGGYTF
TRBJ2-7	TRBD1	many	TRBV4-2	TGTGCCAGCAGCAGCGGACAGGGTCAGCGTTCCGTCTCCTACGAGCAGTACTTC	CASSSGQGQRSVSYEQYF
TRBJ2-7	NA	many	TRBV5-1	TGCGCCAGCAGCTTGAATCACGAGCAGTACTTC	CASSLNHEQYF
TRBJ1-4	TRBD1	NA	TRBV2	TGTGCCACCTGGGACAGGAGAAATGAAAAACTGTTTTTT	CATWDRRNEKLFF
TRBJ2-1	NA	few	TRBV20-1	TGCAGTGCTTCTCGCCGGTTAAATGAGCAGTTCTTC	CSASRRLNEQFF
TRBJ1-5	NA	many	TRBV2	TGTGCCAGCAGCCAGGGTTTTCAGCCCCAGCATTTT	CASSQGFQPQHF
TRBJ1-2	TRBD1	many	TRBV29-1	TGCAGCTTAAGGACAGGGATAACGGGGAACTATGGCTACACCTTC	CSLRTGITGNYGYTF
TRBJ1-5	NA	NA	TRBV2	TGTGCCAGCGGTAGCAGTTTTTCGGTCGAGCATTTT	CASGSSFSVEHF
TRBJ2-3	TRBD2	few	TRBV12-3/TRBV12-4	TGTGCCAGCAGTTTAGGACTAGCGGGAGGCCGCACAGATACGCAGTATTTT	CASSLGLAGGRTDTQYF
TRBJ1-2	NA	NA	TRBV10-3	TGTGCCATCAGTGAGTCAGCCGGAGGCTATGGCTACACCTTC	CAISESAGGYGYTF
TRBJ2-3	TRBD2	NA	TRBV2	TGTGCCAGCAGCGTCGCAGATTTGACTAGCGGGAGCACAGATACGCAGTATTTT	CASSVADLTSGSTDTQYF
TRBJ2-6	NA	many	TRBV24-1	TGTGCCACCAGTGATGGTGGGTTCACTGGGGCCAACGTCCTGACTTTC	CATSDGGFTGANVLTF
TRBJ1-3	TRBD1	NA	TRBV2	TGTGCCAGCCGTGGACAGGCCGGAAACACCATATATTTT	CASRGQAGNTIYF
TRBJ2-7	NA	many	TRBV6-1	TGTGCCAGCAGTGAAGCGAGAGTCTCCTACGAGCAGTACTTC	CASSEARVSYEQYF
TRBJ1-4	NA	NA	TRBV5-1	TGCGCCAGCAGCTTGGCCGCGATCAGATACGATGAAAAACTGTTTTTT	CASSLAAIRYDEKLFF
TRBJ2-1	NA	NA	TRBV20-1	TGCAGTGCTACGAAGGAGTTGTCCAATGGTGAGCAGTTCTTC	CSATKELSNGEQFF
TRBJ2-7	NA	NA	TRBV19	TGTGCCAGTAGTCCTGGACAGAGAAATTACGAGCAGTACTTC	CASSPGQRNYEQYF
TRBJ1-2	TRBD1	many	TRBV24-1	TGTGCCACCAGTGATTCGGGGACAGGGCATGGCTACACCTTC	CATSDSGTGHGYTF
TRBJ1-1	TRBD1	few	TRBV27	TGTGCCAGCAGGGGACAGGGGAGGACTGAAGCTTTCTTT	CASRGQGRTEAFF
TRBJ1-6	NA	many	TRBV6-1	TGTGCCAGCAGTCTAAGTACAGTGCAGTCACCCCTCCACTTT	CASSLSTVQSPLHF
TRBJ2-5	NA	once	TRBV25-1	TGTGCCAGCAGCTTGGGGCCCCCAAGAGAGACCCAGTACTTC	CASSLGPPRETQYF
TRBJ2-1	TRBD2	many	TRBV19	TGTGCCAGTGGGTCACGATCGGGGGAGGGTGAGCAGTTCTTC	CASGSRSGEGEQFF
TRBJ2-5	NA	many	TRBV19	TGTGCCAGTAGTCCTACTGAGGCGTATGAGACCCAGTACTTC	CASSPTEAYETQYF
TRBJ1-5	NA	NA	TRBV6-1	NA	CASSEVGTGAFSNQPQRF
TRBJ2-7	NA	many	TRBV2	TGTGCCAGCAGTGAAGCGCGGCAGAATCCCTACGAGCAGTACTTC	CASSEARQNPYEQYF